This entry lists 29 T cell receptor beta chains sequenced from one sample in a study of T cell responses to AZD1222 COVID-19 vaccine. The repertoire was sequenced with immunoSEQ multiplex PCR; TCRdb's copy has only in-frame clones and lacks some. Among 100,000 or so clones listed, around 90% were seen once. This material consisted of peripheral blood, taken on day 0 of AZD1222 vaccination. These receptors were taken from an adult in good health.

The chain links TRBV5-1 to TRBJ2-5; the match to TRBD1 covers 9 bases. Germline values: CDR1 SGHRS, CDR2 YFSETQ. The CDR3 length is 14 residues. The trim removed 7 bases at V and 1 base at J, leaving 5 bases unmatched. The CDR3 region has the DNA TGCGCCAGCGGCGGACAGGGGATCCAAGAGACCCAGTACTTC. It is translated as CASGGQGIQETQYF.

This chain uses TRBV5-5 with TRBJ2-1; the match to TRBD2 covers 12 bases. CDR1 SGHKS and CDR2 YYEKEE come from the germline V gene (reference sequence). There are 14 residues in the CDR3. The ends lost 3 bases at V and 8 bases at J; junction bases unmatched: 3. The CDR3 region is CASSWSSGGDEQFF. The CDR3 DNA sequence: TGTGCCAGCAGCTGGTCTAGCGGGGGGGATGAGCAGTTCTTC.

V usage is TRBV19 and J usage is TRBJ1-1; D is perhaps TRBD1 (5 bases). The CDR3 consists of 14 residues. Germline CDR1 and CDR2: LNHDA and SQIVND (reference sequence). V was pared by 5 bases and J by 1 base, with 11 bases between. CDR3 sequence: CASSPGPTNTEAFF. The CDR3 nucleotides read TGTGCCAGTAGTCCGGGACCCACGAACACTGAAGCTTTCTTT. Full variable domain (missing parts from reference TRBV19 and TRBJ1-1): DGGITQSPKYLFRKEGQNVTLSCEQNLNHDAMYWYRQDPGQGLRLIYYSQIVNDFQKGDIAEGYSVSREKKESFPLTVTSAQKNPTAFYLCASSPGPTNTEAFFGQGTRLTVV.

The V call is TRBV11-2, the J call TRBJ2-7, with a tentative D call TRBD1 (6 bases). The CDR3 consists of 13 residues. Per germline, CDR1 SGHAT and CDR2 FQNNGV. Between the trimmed V and J ends, which lost 6 bases and 1 base, there was a span of 10 bases. The DNA of the CDR3 is TGTGCCAGCAGATGGACAGCGTCCTACGAGCAGTACTTC. It specifies CASRWTASYEQYF.

The chain uses TRBV7-3 and TRBJ2-6; a weak D match, TRBD1 (5 bases). CDR3 length: 20 amino acids. The ends were cut back, 5 bases at V and 0 bases at J, with 23 bases in the middle. The V gene's germline CDR1 is SGHTA and CDR2 FQGTGA. The CDR3 coding sequence is TGTGCCAGCAGCCCACTGCCTGGGGCCGCACTCTTCTCTGGGGCCAACGTCCTGACTTTC. Protein product: CASSPLPGAALFSGANVLTF.

This chain links TRBV10-3 with TRBJ2-3, with D uncertain. V lost 0 bases and J lost 0, with 13 bases in between. Germline values: CDR1 ENHRY, CDR2 SYGVKD. The CDR3 runs 17 residues. This CDR3 reads CAISESVGQTSTDTQYF. CDR3 nucleotide sequence: TGTGCCATCAGTGAGTCGGTTGGGCAGACTAGCACAGATACGCAGTATTTT.

This clone was detected only a few times. The rearrangement uses TRBV5-5 and TRBJ2-5; TRBD1 might be the D (6 bases). CDR3 length equals 14 residues. Deletions cut 2 bases from V and 8 bases from J, with 16 bases between. Per the germline V gene, CDR1 is SGHKS and CDR2 is YYEKEE (reference sequence). The CDR3 DNA reads TGTGCCAGCAGCTTAGGTGGTCCAGGGGAAACCCAGTACTTC. It encodes CASSLGGPGETQYF.

The genes are TRBV5-1 and TRBJ1-1; D may be TRBD1 (5 bases). V gave up 4 bases and J gave up 0 bases, with 13 bases separating them. The CDR3 spans 15 residues. CDR1 and CDR2 (germline): SGHRS, YFSETQ. CDR3 in DNA: TGCGCCAGCAGCGCACCGGGACGTCTGAACACTGAAGCTTTCTTT. Protein sequence: CASSAPGRLNTEAFF.

The V gene is TRBV7-8, the J gene TRBJ2-7; TRBD1 might be the D (6 bases). This CDR3 spans 16 amino acids. Trimming took off 0 bases at V and 1 base at J, with 13 bases between the two ends. Looked up from germline, CDR1 is SGHVS and CDR2 is FQNEAQ. The CDR3 is CASSLAPPGVSYEQYF. CDR3 coding DNA: TGTGCCAGCAGCTTAGCGCCACCAGGGGTTTCCTACGAGCAGTACTTC.

The genes are TRBV6-1 and TRBJ2-7; 9 nucleotides align to TRBD1. The CDR3 sequence is 15 residues long. V trimming: 2 bases; J trimming: 4 bases; junction bases outside the gene matches: 6. Germline CDR1 is MNHNS and CDR2 is SASEGT. The chain's CDR3 is CASSEPGTGRYEQYF. Here the CDR3 DNA reads TGTGCCAGCAGTGAACCGGGGACAGGGAGGTACGAGCAGTACTTC.

The CDR3 sequence is CASGSAGLSSYEQYF. The CDR3 nucleotides read TGTGCCAGCGGCTCAGCCGGCCTAAGCTCCTACGAGCAGTACTTC. The rearrangement joins TRBV6-5 to TRBJ2-7; D not certain. Germline V lookup: CDR1 MNHEY, CDR2 SVGAGI. The CDR3 runs 15 residues. Trimming pared 8 bases from V and 0 bases from J, leaving 17 bases between.

This chain connects TRBV2 to TRBJ2-7; 9 bases are shared with TRBD1. The CDR3 consists of 12 residues. Germline CDR1 and CDR2: SNHLY and FYNNEI. Germline trimming cut 10 bases from V and 7 bases from J; bases unmatched to any gene: 8. CDR3 sequence reads: CAKGQGLGEQYF. In DNA, the CDR3 is TGTGCCAAAGGACAGGGGTTGGGGGAGCAGTACTTC.

V gene TRBV19 combines with J gene TRBJ1-5; D is possibly TRBD1 (6 bases). Trimming removed 7 bases at V and 7 bases at J, with 17 bases between. The CDR3 length is 14 residues. Germline CDR1 LNHDA, CDR2 SQIVND (reference sequence). CDR3 sequence (DNA): TGTGCCAGTACCCCCGGGGGGGCGTACCAGCCCCAGCATTTT. As protein: CASTPGGAYQPQHF.

This sequence joins TRBV30 and TRBJ1-6, with D perhaps TRBD1 (6 bases). Germline CDR1 is GTSNPN and CDR2 is SVGIG (reference sequence). V lost 8 bases to trimming and J lost 0 bases, with 20 bases between them. The CDR3 runs to 17 residues. The CDR3 DNA sequence: TGTGCCATGGAGATGGGGGCAAGGAACTCCTATAATTCACCCCTCCACTTT. This encodes CAMEMGARNSYNSPLHF.

The rearrangement joins TRBV6-6 to TRBJ1-5, with D hard to call. CDR3 length equals 12 residues. Germline V gene sequence: CDR1 MNHNY, CDR2 SVGAGI (reference sequence). V lost 4 bases to trimming and J lost 11 bases, with 12 bases between them. CDR3 amino acids: CASSSNGMAQHF. The DNA of the CDR3 is TGTGCCAGCAGTTCGAACGGGATGGCCCAGCATTTT.

The chain links TRBV30 to TRBJ1-2; D not certain. The CDR3 totals 12 residues. Per the germline V gene, CDR1 is GTSNPN and CDR2 is SVGIG (reference sequence). Trimming cost V 1 base and J 5 bases, with 8 bases left between them. The CDR3 coding sequence is TGTGCCTGGAGTGCCGCTGGGTATGGCTACACCTTC. Protein: CAWSAAGYGYTF.

CDR3: CASLSPSYGYTF. The CDR3 nucleotides are TGTGCCAGCCTCAGCCCCTCTTATGGCTACACCTTC. The chain recombines TRBV2 with TRBJ1-2, with no clear D. The ends were cut back, 8 bases at V and 5 bases at J, with 12 bases in the middle. CDR1 is SNHLY, CDR2 FYNNEI, per germline. The CDR3 runs to 12 residues.

The chain couples TRBV4-1 to TRBJ2-7; D is perhaps TRBD2 (5 bases). Per the germline V gene, CDR1 is MGHRA and CDR2 is YSYEKL. Trimming cost V 0 bases and J 2 bases, with 8 bases left between them. CDR3 size: 14 residues. The CDR3 protein is CASSQDQRPYEQYF. The DNA for the CDR3 is TGCGCCAGCAGCCAAGATCAGCGGCCCTACGAGCAGTACTTC.

The V gene is TRBV28, the J gene TRBJ2-7, with D possibly TRBD2 on 5 matching bases. Deletions cut 8 bases from V and 3 bases from J, with 11 bases between. The length of the CDR3 is 12 residues. Germline V gene lookup returns CDR1 MDHEN and CDR2 SYDVKM. CDR3 in DNA: TGTGCCAGCGCATTGAGGGACTACGAGCAGTACTTC. Its protein is CASALRDYEQYF.

This clone has just one count. The chain carries TRBV28 and TRBJ2-2, with D perhaps given as TRBD1 or TRBD2 (7 bases each). The CDR3 length is 14 residues. Germline-derived CDR1 and CDR2 are MDHEN and SYDVKM. Trimming took off 5 bases at V and 6 bases at J, with 13 bases between the two ends. The CDR3 DNA is TGTGCCAGCAGTCTGACAGGGAGGGCCGGGGAGCTGTTTTTT. Translated: CASSLTGRAGELFF.

The chain joins TRBV29-1 to TRBJ2-5, with TRBD2 identical over 12 bases. The CDR3 has 17 residues. J gave up 5 bases and V 0 bases, and 10 bases lay outside the gene matches. The V gene's germline CDR1 is SQVTM and CDR2 ANQGSEA. The CDR3 coding sequence is TGCAGCGTTGAAGATGATCTAGCGGGAGGGCCCAAGGAGACCCAGTACTTC. As protein: CSVEDDLAGGPKETQYF.

CDR3 in amino acids: CASSYNYAYEQYF. The CDR3 coding sequence is TGTGCCAGCAGTTACAATTACGCCTACGAGCAGTACTTC. The V gene is TRBV6-5, the J gene TRBJ2-7; D not certain. V dropped 2 bases and J dropped 2 bases, with 7 bases sitting between them. Germline CDR1 and CDR2: MNHEY and SVGAGI. The CDR3 is made up of 13 amino acids.

This clone came up once. The chain uses TRBV19 and TRBJ2-2, with 9 bases that match TRBD1. Germline values: CDR1 LNHDA, CDR2 SQIVND (reference sequence). The CDR3 sequence is 17 residues long. J lost 3 bases, V lost 7 bases, and 12 bases had no gene match. This chain's CDR3 is CASTVGWTGADTGELFF. CDR3 in DNA: TGTGCCAGTACCGTGGGCTGGACAGGGGCGGACACCGGGGAGCTGTTTTTT.

The rearrangement links TRBV7-5 to TRBJ2-5. TRBV7-5 has pseudogene status. This CDR3 spans 11 amino acids. CDR3 in amino acids: CVRTPGRTQYF. In DNA form, the CDR3 reads TGTGTCAGAACCCCAGGGAGAACCCAGTACTTC.

The chain links TRBV19 to TRBJ2-7; D possibly corresponds to TRBD1 (6 bases). This CDR3 comprises 15 residues. Trimming took off 5 bases at V and 3 bases at J, with 17 bases between the two ends. Per germline, CDR1 LNHDA and CDR2 SQIVND (reference sequence). The CDR3 spells CASSPDWGTYYEQYF. CDR3 DNA sequence: TGTGCCAGTAGTCCCGACTGGGGGACATACTACGAGCAGTACTTC. Supplemented by reference TRBV19 and TRBJ2-7, the full variable domain reads DGGITQSPKYLFRKEGQNVTLSCEQNLNHDAMYWYRQDPGQGLRLIYYSQIVNDFQKGDIAEGYSVSREKKESFPLTVTSAQKNPTAFYLCASSPDWGTYYEQYFGPGTRLTVT.

This chain's CDR3 is CASSPDRGNTEAFF. In nucleotides, the CDR3 is TGTGCCAGCTCGCCAGACAGGGGGAACACTGAAGCTTTCTTT. This chain connects TRBV18 to TRBJ1-1; 8 bases match TRBD1. V dropped 6 bases and J dropped 1; count of bases not matched to a gene: 4. Per germline, CDR1 KGHSH and CDR2 LQKENI. CDR3 length: 14 amino acids.

This rearrangement joins TRBV27 to TRBJ1-2; weak D call: TRBD1 (6 bases). V was shortened by 2 bases and J by 3 bases, with 10 bases between the two germline ends. The CDR3 runs to 14 residues. Germline V gene data show CDR1 as MNHEY and CDR2 as SMNVEV (reference sequence). The CDR3 DNA sequence: TGTGCCAGCAGTTTAACCGGGACATACTATGGCTACACCTTC. Its protein product is CASSLTGTYYGYTF.

The rearrangement links TRBV6-6 to TRBJ1-6, with D possibly matching TRBD1 (5 bases). Trimming stripped 9 bases from V and 3 bases from J, with 18 bases between. Germline V gives CDR1 MNHNY, CDR2 SVGAGI (reference sequence). This CDR3 region has 16 residues. DNA for the CDR3: TGTGCCAGTGGGCAGGGTGCGGGACTCTATAATTCACCCCTCCACTTT. Residues: CASGQGAGLYNSPLHF.

This sequence joins TRBV7-3 and TRBJ1-6; the match to TRBD1 covers 8 bases. This CDR3 spans 15 amino acids. J lost 10 bases, V lost 4 bases, and 9 bases had no gene match. Per the germline V gene, CDR1 is SGHTA and CDR2 is FQGTGA. The CDR3 DNA reads TGTGCCAGCAGCTCCACTGGACAGGGAGGGTCACCCCTCCACTTT. It codes for CASSSTGQGGSPLHF. Full variable domain (remainder filled in from reference TRBV7-3 and TRBJ1-6): GAGVSQTPSNKVTEKGKYVELRCDPISGHTALYWYRQSLGQGPEFLIYFQGTGAADDSGLPNDRFFAVRPEGSVSTLKIQRTERGDSAVYLCASSSTGQGGSPLHFGNGTRLTVT.